This TCR beta chain was captured in a study of shared clonotypes between healthy human individuals. Study-level background: CD4 naive and CD4 memory each took three plates per donor, while CD8 naive took two and CD8 memory one. Overall study results and limits: Larger estimated richness was generally recorded for naive subsets relative to memory subsets.

Repertoires were generated with immunoSEQ multiplex PCR, while TCRdb's copy carries only in-frame clones and drops some. Among about 2.4 million clones, 93% were seen once, and the ten largest hold 0.36%. A note on this clone: The antigen remains unidentified.

This clonotype originated in a man aged 18 to 30 in good health. Some clones in this sample may be carry-over from other donors' samples. Sequencing was carried out using naive CD4+ T cells from PBMCs. Sample subset: CD45RA+ positively selected.

CDR3 in DNA: TGTGCCAGCAGTATGGGACTAGCGGGTCCCTACGAGCAGTACTTC. Its translation: CASSMGLAGPYEQYF. The V gene is TRBV28, the J gene TRBJ2-7; 12 positions match TRBD2. The CDR3 consists of 15 residues. Germline trimming cut 5 bases from V and 2 bases from J; bases unmatched to any gene: 4. Germline values: CDR1 MDHEN, CDR2 SYDVKM.